This record looks at one T cell receptor beta chain sequence and its context. As yet, its antigen is unknown. A much more abundant neighbour one base away suggests this may be a read error. This sample was taken from a study of T-cell reconstitution after alpha-beta-depleted transplantation in children. The CDR3 loop spans 13 amino acids. After removal of 3 bases from V and 0 bases from J, the junction contained 2 bases not matched to a gene. Per germline, CDR1 DFQATT and CDR2 SNEGSKA (reference sequence). Unique molecular identifiers were used in preparing the TCRbeta library. MiXCR was run by TCRdb on the PCR reads, yielding one entry per CDR3 protein. The sample shows some 600,000 distinct CDR3 sequences, over 10% of them seen only once. Whole-study findings and limits: Expanded clones from the graft, numbering several hundred, reportedly supplied alpha-beta T cells about two months after transplant.

The sample consisted of PBMCs, mostly from graft donor cells, taken 360 days after TCRalphabeta/CD19-depleted stem cell transplant. The chain has TRBV20-1 and TRBJ2-7, with TRBD2 identical over 7 bases. The TCR originated in a male patient younger than 18 who had a stem cell transplant for acute myeloid leukemia, so the T cells may come from the graft donor. The CDR3 DNA sequence: TGCAGTGCTAGGGGGACTACCTCCTACGAGCAGTACTTC. As protein: CSARGTTSYEQYF.